This section outlines one TCR beta chain sequence together with its context. Germline V CDR1 and CDR2: SGHRS, YFSETQ. V shed 5 bases and J shed 2 bases, with 11 bases lying between them. The CDR3 length is 13 residues. These data belong to a study of T cell changes during pregnancy in multiple sclerosis. Clones were sequenced by immunoSEQ multiplex PCR, and TCRdb holds only the in-frame ones, with some missing. The data hold roughly 40,000 clones, with almost 95% observed a single time. This clonotype originated in a female donor with multiple sclerosis, enrolled in a pregnancy study. The chain employs TRBV5-1 and TRBJ2-7; the D is unclear. Source: CD4+ T cells from peripheral blood mononuclear cells, taken before pregnancy. CDR3 loop: CASSVSLTYEQYF. CDR3 in DNA: TGCGCCAGCAGTGTTAGCTTAACCTACGAGCAGTACTTC.